Reported below is one TCR beta chain. Its antigen remains unknown. It was with 60 Vbeta and 13 Jbeta primers that the PCR ran. The assay was immunoSEQ multiplex PCR, and TCRdb's table has in-frame clones only and misses some. Of approximately 110,000 clones in the sample, about 68% are singletons; the top ten hold more than 3.5%. This specimen belongs to a study of cytomegalovirus exposure and HLA in healthy donors. Points from the study as a whole: Three chains tied to CMV proved CMV antigen-specific in vitro. Earlier findings revealed that most TCR beta V segments proved productive either about 87% or about 30% of the time.

The germline V gene encodes CDR1 MNHNS and CDR2 SASEGT. V lost 6 bases and J lost 5, with 10 bases in between. CDR3 size: 13 residues. The V call is TRBV6-1, the J call TRBJ1-4, with D unclear. Sequences were obtained from PBMCs. The clonotype was recovered from a woman aged 40 to 55 in good health and CMV-seropositive. The CDR3, as DNA: TGTGCCAGCAGCCGGGGTCAAAATGAAAAACTGTTTTTT. Translating it yields CASSRGQNEKLFF.